Following are 14 T cell receptor beta chains from one sample sequenced in a study of low-dose radiotherapy and immunotherapy resistance in tumors. TRAV- and TRBV-specific primers were used for first-strand cDNA, which covered alpha and beta chains. TCR amplification ran 20 PCR cycles using constant-region and V-primer adapter primers. TCRdb redid the calling of the reads with MiXCR, one entry per CDR3 protein. The repertoire has roughly 100,000 distinct CDR3 sequences, more than 20% of them found once; the top ten carry over 10%. Noted time point: after trial treatment. The treatment was: LDRT plus nivolumab, ipilimumab, low-dose cyclophosphamide and aspirin (RACIN trial). Sequenced material: PBMCs, taken after low-dose radiotherapy plus immunotherapy. The receptors were sampled from a female donor with ovarian cancer.

The chain employs TRBV20-1 and TRBJ2-6; 11 bases agree with TRBD1. This CDR3 region has 15 residues. V lost 5 bases, J lost 4 bases, and 4 bases stayed unmatched. The germline gives CDR1 DFQATT, CDR2 SNEGSKA (reference sequence). The CDR3 DNA is TGCAGTGCTGGGGACAGGGGGGCCGGGGCCAACGTCCTGACTTTC. Its protein product is CSAGDRGAGANVLTF.

The rearrangement links TRBV13 to TRBJ2-1; D remains ambiguous. Germline V gene lookup returns CDR1 PRHDT and CDR2 FYEKMQ (reference sequence). CDR3 size: 13 residues. Trimming removed 7 bases at V and 4 bases at J, with 11 bases between. CDR3 DNA sequence: TGTGCCAGCACCACCGACGCTTACAATGAGCAGTTCTTC. It specifies CASTTDAYNEQFF.

V gene TRBV24-1 combines with J gene TRBJ2-1; TRBD2 is a possible D gene (5 bases). V lost 4 bases and J 6 bases, leaving 9 bases between the germline ends. This CDR3 spans 13 amino acids. Germline V gene data show CDR1 as KGHDR and CDR2 as SFDVKD. CDR3 bases: TGTGCCACCAGTGACAGAGAGGGCAATGAGCAGTTCTTC. Translating it yields CATSDREGNEQFF.

This clonotype was seen many times. The CDR3: CASSFGGNTEAFF. As DNA, the CDR3 is TGTGCCAGCAGCTTTGGGGGTAACACTGAAGCTTTCTTT. This rearrangement joins TRBV5-4 to TRBJ1-1; D may be TRBD1 (5 bases). Between the trimmed V and J ends, which lost 2 bases and 2 bases, there was a span of 7 bases. The CDR3 sequence is 13 residues long. Germline V lookup: CDR1 SGHNT, CDR2 YYREEE (reference sequence).

Concerning this clonotype itself: The likely explanation is a read error, given a far larger clone one base away. The chain employs TRBV28 and TRBJ2-5; D might be TRBD2 (6 bases). V lost 2 bases, J lost 11 bases, and 15 bases lay in between. From germline, CDR1 is MDHEN and CDR2 SYDVKM. CDR3 length: 13 amino acids. CDR3 sequence (DNA): TGTGCCAGCAGTTTAACGGGAGACAATGAGCAGTACTTC. Translation: CASSLTGDNEQYF.

The V and J genes are TRBV20-1 and TRBJ1-6, with a possible D match to TRBD1 (5 bases). In germline, CDR1 is DFQATT, CDR2 SNEGSKA (reference sequence). Trimming removed 3 bases at V and 5 bases at J, with 11 bases between. This CDR3 spans 14 amino acids. CDR3 region: CSASAGTNNSPLHF. In nucleotides, the CDR3 is TGCAGTGCTAGCGCAGGGACGAATAATTCACCCCTCCACTTT.

On this clonotype itself: It may be a read error: a sequence one base away is much more abundant. The rearrangement uses TRBV4-1 and TRBJ2-3; weak D call: TRBD1 (6 bases). Germline CDR1 reads MGHRA; CDR2 reads YSYEKL. The length of the CDR3 is 13 residues. CDR3 bases: TGCGCCAGCAGCCAGACAGGCACAGATACGCAGTGTTTT. Translated, it gives CASSQTGTDTQCF.

This clonotype has ten or more counts. The chain has TRBV12-3 or TRBV12-4 and TRBJ1-5; no reliable D call. CDR3 size: 15 residues. With 3 bases removed from V and 5 bases from J, the gap between germline ends came to 14 bases. The CDR3 DNA follows: TGTGCCAGCAGTTTCGGCCCTAGTCGGGATCAGCCCCAGCATTTT. Its protein is CASSFGPSRDQPQHF.

Of note for this clonotype: A far bigger clonotype differs at one base, so this is likely a read error. J is TRBJ2-7 and V is TRBV27; D may be TRBD1 or TRBD2 (5 bases each). Trimming pared 10 bases from V and 9 bases from J, leaving 19 bases between. This CDR3 comprises 12 residues. CDR1 is MNHEY, CDR2 SMNVEV, per germline (reference sequence). Here the CDR3 DNA reads TGTGCCAACAAGTTGGCTGGGGGACGGCAGTACTTC. It codes for CANKLAGGRQYF.

The sample holds many counts of this clonotype. The V call is TRBV5-1, the J call TRBJ2-1; a possible D gene is TRBD1 (6 bases). CDR1 and CDR2 (germline): SGHRS, YFSETQ. The germline V and J ends were trimmed by 6 bases and 2 bases, with 9 bases remaining between them. The CDR3 spans 13 residues. The CDR3 nucleotides are TGCGCCAGCACCGGACAGCCCTACAATGAGCAGTTCTTC. Its protein is CASTGQPYNEQFF.

This clonotype was seen ten or more times. The V call is TRBV7-9, the J call TRBJ2-3; D is ambiguous. V was cut by 5 bases and J by 2 bases, with 14 bases left in between. Germline lookup yields CDR1 SEHNR and CDR2 FQNEAQ (reference sequence). This CDR3 contains 15 residues. CDR3 protein: CASSPLIGATDTQYF. For the CDR3, the DNA is TGTGCCAGCAGCCCCTTGATAGGAGCCACAGATACGCAGTATTTT.

At least ten counts were recorded for this clonotype. The rearrangement joins TRBV24-1 to TRBJ2-1, with 7 positions matching TRBD2. Germline V gene data show CDR1 as KGHDR and CDR2 as SFDVKD. The CDR3 runs to 13 residues. V shed 10 bases and J 8 bases; nucleotides not matched to a gene: 10. The CDR3: CATGGVNGHEQFF. For the CDR3, the DNA is TGTGCCACTGGGGGGGTAAACGGCCATGAGCAGTTCTTC.

This clonotype was recorded at least ten times. The chain has TRBV29-1 and TRBJ1-2; D call uncertain. The V and J ends lost 3 bases and 6 bases respectively, with 11 bases between them. Germline V CDR1 and CDR2: SQVTM, ANQGSEA. CDR3 size: 12 residues. CDR3 sequence reads: CSVDYQTNGYTF. The CDR3 DNA follows: TGCAGCGTTGATTACCAGACAAATGGCTACACCTTC.

The gene calls are TRBV2 and TRBJ2-1; a weak D match, TRBD2 (5 bases). In germline, CDR1 is SNHLY, CDR2 FYNNEI. Trimming cost V 5 bases and J 13 bases, with 18 bases left between them. The CDR3 contains 13 residues. CDR3 nucleotide sequence: TGTGCCAGCAGTCCCAGCGGAAAAAACATTCAGTTCTTC. Residues: CASSPSGKNIQFF.